This T cell receptor beta chain is from a study of blood T cell repertoires in COVID-19. At the level of the study: T cells, B-cell-depleted T cells, or PBMCs provided the cDNA or gDNA that served as material.

In the original workflow: The assay estimated nucleated cells by amplifying reference gene primers. The data were produced by immunoSEQ multiplex PCR, yet TCRdb's version contains in-frame clones alone and is incomplete. The D gene and trimming were derived from the DNA, and the V and J assignments and clone size from that table. Among about 380,000 clones listed, more than 80% were seen once. The CDR3 has 14 residues. Germline CDR1 MNHEY, CDR2 SMNVEV (reference sequence). V lost 5 bases, J lost 5 bases, and 4 bases stayed unmatched. The TCR sequence derives from a man aged 40-49 years with acute or convalescent COVID-19. The specimen was peripheral blood. V gene TRBV27 combines with J gene TRBJ1-1; 11 nucleotides align to TRBD1. The CDR3 here is CASSGQGAGTEAFF. The CDR3 DNA is TGTGCCAGCAGTGGACAGGGGGCCGGAACTGAAGCTTTCTTT.